This T cell receptor beta chain appears in the sequencing data of a study of shared clonotypes between healthy human individuals. Findings of the study overall: Incompleteness in sorted-subset sequencing, despite large depth, was shown by rarefaction.

This CDR3 region has 12 residues. Germline V CDR1 and CDR2: SGHNT, YENEEA. The V end was cut by 6 bases, the J end by 6 bases, with 11 bases between. Naive CD8 populations comprised CD45RO-negative cells positively selected for CCR7, excluding terminally differentiated effector memory CD45RA+ cells. Using immunoSEQ multiplex PCR, the repertoire was profiled, and TCRdb retains in-frame clones only, with some absent. Of about 2.1 million clones in the sample, 90% to 95% were seen once. About this clone itself: The antigen is not known.

The genes are TRBV11-3 and TRBJ2-5, with a possible D match to TRBD2 (6 bases). Sample: naive CD8+ T cells from PBMCs. The sequence was collected from a man between 18 and 29 years old in good health. Some clones in this sample may be carry-over from other donors' samples. In nucleotides, the CDR3 is TGTGCCAGCAGTGGGCGGGGCAAGACCCAGTACTTC. Translating it yields CASSGRGKTQYF.